This is a list of T cell receptor beta chains from one sample in a study of cytomegalovirus exposure and HLA in healthy donors. The table came from immunoSEQ multiplex PCR; TCRdb's copy has only in-frame clones and leaves some out. In the table there are 200,000 or so clones, about 77% of which are singletons. Specimen: PBMCs. These receptors came from a woman in her twenties or thirties in good health and CMV-seropositive. The CDR3 runs from the conserved cysteine through the conserved F or W. D genes are given only for firm matches. Where a row states a size, it is once, few, many or the class of an expanded clone; other rows omit it.

j_call	clone_size	v_call	d_call	cdr3_aa	cdr3_nt
TRBJ1-1	NA	TRBV7-9	TRBD1	CASSWDRGPEAFF	TGTGCCAGCAGCTGGGACAGGGGGCCTGAAGCTTTCTTT
TRBJ2-1	NA	TRBV13	TRBD2	CASSFRTSGFYNEQFF	TGTGCCAGCAGCTTCCGGACTAGCGGGTTCTACAATGAGCAGTTCTTC
TRBJ2-2	NA	TRBV28	TRBD1	CASSFRGRAGELFF	TGTGCCAGCAGTTTTAGGGGGCGGGCCGGGGAGCTGTTTTTT
TRBJ1-1	few	TRBV15	NA	CATSSGTMNTEAFF	TGTGCCACCAGCAGCGGGACAATGAACACTGAAGCTTTCTTT
TRBJ2-3	NA	TRBV6-5	TRBD2	CASSATGGPGDTQYF	TGTGCCAGCAGTGCAACGGGAGGCCCAGGGGATACGCAGTATTTT
TRBJ2-1	NA	TRBV7-9	TRBD2	CASHTSVSYNEQFF	TGTGCCAGCCATACTAGCGTCTCCTACAATGAGCAGTTCTTC
TRBJ1-2	few	TRBV6-5	NA	CASSRGLGYGYTF	TGTGCCAGCAGTAGGGGACTTGGCTATGGCTACACCTTC
TRBJ1-2	NA	TRBV28	NA	CASRARGDLNYGYTF	TGTGCCAGCAGGGCTCGCGGGGATTTGAACTATGGCTACACCTTC
TRBJ2-3	NA	TRBV5-4	TRBD2	CASSLGPTSGRALGDTQYF	TGTGCCAGCAGCTTGGGCCCTACTAGCGGGAGGGCCTTAGGAGATACGCAGTATTTT
TRBJ2-3	NA	TRBV4-2	TRBD2	CASSRELAGGLPSTDTQYF	TGTGCCAGCAGCCGGGAACTAGCGGGGGGACTCCCTAGCACAGATACGCAGTATTTT
TRBJ2-7	NA	TRBV10-1	TRBD2	CASARAGDPPYEQYF	TGCGCCAGTGCCCGAGCGGGAGACCCTCCCTACGAGCAGTACTTC
TRBJ2-3	NA	TRBV18	NA	CASSPLTGPLSGYTQYF	TGTGCCAGCTCACCACTTACAGGGCCCCTTTCCGGGTATACGCAGTATTTT
TRBJ2-1	few	TRBV5-1	TRBD1	CASSFPGQGSDEQFF	TGCGCCAGCAGCTTTCCGGGACAGGGGTCCGATGAGCAGTTCTTC
TRBJ1-6	NA	TRBV7-9	NA	CASSFDRSSPLHF	TGTGCCAGCAGCTTTGACCGGAGTTCACCCCTCCACTTT
TRBJ2-3	NA	TRBV29-1	TRBD1	CSVRDRGVRDTQYF	TGCAGCGTCCGGGACAGGGGAGTAAGAGATACGCAGTATTTT
TRBJ2-2	NA	TRBV5-1	TRBD2	CASSLYPGTKNTGELFF	TGCGCCAGCAGCTTGTACCCCGGGACTAAGAACACCGGGGAGCTGTTTTTT
TRBJ1-5	once	TRBV19	TRBD1	CASSTDRGPQPQHF	TGTGCCAGTAGTACCGACAGGGGGCCTCAGCCCCAGCATTTT
TRBJ2-3	NA	TRBV7-2	TRBD1	CASSFYRGGTDTQYF	TGTGCCAGCAGCTTTTACAGGGGAGGCACAGATACGCAGTATTTT
TRBJ2-3	NA	TRBV25-1	TRBD2	CASTPRGLAGGDTQYF	TGTGCCAGCACCCCCAGAGGACTAGCGGGTGGAGATACGCAGTATTTT
TRBJ1-2	NA	TRBV27	NA	CASSPRRTNYGYTF	TGTGCCAGCAGCCCCCGGAGAACTAACTATGGCTACACCTTC
TRBJ1-1	few	TRBV19	TRBD1	CASSIGRGTEAFF	TGTGCCAGTAGTATCGGCAGGGGGACTGAAGCTTTCTTT
TRBJ1-2	NA	TRBV6-1	TRBD1	CASSEVKFRGDGGYTF	TGTGCCAGCAGTGAAGTGAAGTTCAGGGGGGACGGGGGTTACACCTTC
TRBJ2-7	NA	TRBV28	NA	CASREIGVLAVKSYEQYF	TGTGCCAGCAGGGAGATCGGGGTTCTGGCGGTGAAATCCTACGAGCAGTACTTC
TRBJ2-7	NA	TRBV5-4	TRBD1	CASSWDRVHEQYF	TGTGCCAGCAGCTGGGACAGGGTGCACGAGCAGTACTTC
TRBJ2-7	NA	TRBV10-3	TRBD1	CAISVNWDSSYEQYF	TGTGCCATCAGTGTTAATTGGGACAGCTCCTACGAGCAGTACTTC
TRBJ1-1	NA	TRBV5-5	NA	CASSSTGILTEAFF	TGTGCCAGCAGCTCCACAGGGATTTTGACTGAAGCTTTCTTT
TRBJ1-1	NA	TRBV29-1	TRBD1	CSAQGYTEAFF	TGCAGCGCACAGGGGTACACTGAAGCTTTCTTT
TRBJ1-2	NA	TRBV7-9	NA	CASSLLDGTNYGYTF	TGTGCCAGCAGTCTCCTGGACGGGACTAACTATGGCTACACCTTC
TRBJ1-2	NA	TRBV19	NA	CASSPGTSYGYTF	TGTGCCAGTAGTCCAGGGACAAGCTATGGCTACACCTTC
TRBJ1-2	NA	TRBV5-1	TRBD1	CASSGRTGDNYGYTF	TGCGCCAGCAGCGGACGGACAGGAGATAACTATGGCTACACCTTC
TRBJ2-3	NA	TRBV5-1	TRBD1	CASSLRQGADMQYF	TGCGCCAGCAGCCTTCGACAGGGGGCAGATATGCAGTATTTT
TRBJ1-6	few	TRBV27	TRBD1	CASSDRGPNSPLHF	TGTGCCAGCAGCGACAGGGGGCCGAATTCACCCCTCCACTTT
TRBJ1-2	few	TRBV6-5	NA	CASSYSSLQSYGYTF	TGTGCCAGCAGTTACTCGAGTCTACAGAGCTATGGCTACACCTTC
TRBJ2-1	once	TRBV4-2	NA	CASSASGDQSEQFF	TGTGCCAGCAGTGCAAGTGGAGACCAGTCGGAGCAGTTCTTC
TRBJ2-2	once	TRBV5-1	NA	CASSSMEGITTGELFF	TGCGCCAGCAGCTCAATGGAGGGGATTACCACCGGGGAGCTGTTTTTT
TRBJ1-5	NA	TRBV9	NA	CASSVSDQPQHF	TGTGCCAGCAGCGTTAGTGATCAGCCCCAGCATTTT
TRBJ2-7	NA	TRBV6-1	NA	CASSHGGPNEQYF	TGTGCCAGCAGTCACGGGGGGCCCAACGAGCAGTACTTC
TRBJ2-1	NA	TRBV27	TRBD2	CASSPGLAGSYNEQFF	TGTGCCAGCAGTCCGGGACTAGCGGGCTCCTACAATGAGCAGTTCTTC
TRBJ2-5	few	TRBV4-1	NA	CASSQGLAGRETQYF	TGCGCCAGCAGCCAAGGACTCGCGGGTCGAGAGACCCAGTACTTC
TRBJ2-1	NA	TRBV4-2	TRBD2	CASSVREGEQFF	TGTGCCAGCAGCGTGAGGGAGGGTGAGCAGTTCTTC